The present TCR beta chain was sequenced within a study of blood T cell repertoires in COVID-19. For the study at large: The United States, Italy and Spain provided the acute and convalescent COVID-19 samples. The analysed material was cDNA or gDNA that came from T cells, B-cell-depleted T cells, or PBMCs.

The sample holds one count of this clone. Germline V gene sequence: CDR1 MNHEY, CDR2 SMNVEV (reference sequence). V gave up 1 base and J gave up 3 bases, with 12 bases separating them. The CDR3 has 15 amino acids. Authors' data handling: The authors estimated nucleated cell counts from reference gene primer amplification. Assay: immunoSEQ multiplex PCR; the TCRdb copy retains only in-frame clones and omits some. V and J calls plus clone size are reproduced from that table; the DNA served to infer D and trimming. The sample lists about 190,000 clones; more than 70% were seen once. The chain combines TRBV27 with TRBJ1-1; perhaps TRBD1 as D (5 bases). Sequenced sample: peripheral blood. The origin of this receptor is a middle-aged woman who had recovered from COVID-19. The CDR3 region has the DNA TGTGCCAGCAGTTTATTCGGCGGGGGGGACACTGAAGCTTTCTTT. Its translation: CASSLFGGGDTEAFF.